This T cell receptor beta chain stems from a study of T cell responses to AZD1222 COVID-19 vaccine. Across the whole study: Second doses were pooled across both intervals (about 4 or about 12 weeks).

As for this clone: Antigen: not known.

J gave up 6 bases and V 5 bases, and 3 bases lay outside the gene matches. The CDR3 has 13 amino acids. Germline assignment: CDR1 SGHTA and CDR2 FQGNSA. The protocol was immunoSEQ multiplex PCR, while the TCRdb copy is restricted to in-frame clones and leaves out a portion. This sample has roughly 110,000 clones; roughly 84% occur once, and the top ten carry about 9.4%. Study observations and caveats: The span of vaccine-associated CD4 TCRs extended across spike, with dominance at 160-218 and 743-854. Possibly, clonal diversity was underestimated; donors were largely white British and included more females. Only a handful of individuals given AZD1222 were seropositive at baseline.

V gene TRBV7-2 combines with J gene TRBJ2-4; 8 nucleotides line up with TRBD1. The receptor was isolated from an adult in good health. Sequenced here: peripheral blood, sampled on day 0 of AZD1222 vaccination. The CDR3 DNA reads as TGTGCCAGCAGCAGGACAGGGAGAAACATTCAGTACTTC. Protein: CASSRTGRNIQYF. The entire variable domain, with the rest obtained from reference TRBV7-2 and TRBJ2-4, is as follows: GAGVSQSPSNKVTEKGKDVELRCDPISGHTALYWYRQSLGQGLEFLIYFQGNSAPDKSGLPSDRFSAERTGGSVSTLTIQRTQQEDSAVYLCASSRTGRNIQYFGAGTRLSVL.